The rows below give T cell receptor beta chains drawn from one sample of a study of graft-versus-host responses after intestinal transplantation. Repertoires were generated with immunoSEQ multiplex PCR, while TCRdb's copy carries only in-frame clones and drops some. This sample has 95,000 to 150,000 clones; 80% to 95% occur once, and the top ten carry 0.095% to 0.15%. These receptors are not linked to any known antigen. Sample: unstimulated CD4+ T cells sorted from spleen or lymph node cells, taken before intestinal transplant. All receptors derive from a human donor who received an intestinal transplant. CDR3s include the opening cysteine and the closing phenylalanine or tryptophan. The D gene is left open where the match is weak. The size field is filled for only some rows; it gives once, few, many or a size class.

cdr3_aa cdr3_nt j_call cdr3_length d_call clone_size v_call
CASSHTGTDEKLFF TGTGCCAGCAGTCACACAGGGACGGATGAAAAACTGTTTTTT TRBJ1-4 14 . . TRBV6-5
CASSLGGVYTGELFF TGTGCCAGCAGTCTTGGGGGAGTATACACCGGGGAGCTGTTTTTT TRBJ2-2 15 . . TRBV28
CASSPDGGNQPQHF TGTGCCAGCAGCCCGGACGGGGGGAATCAGCCCCAGCATTTT TRBJ1-5 14 . . TRBV7-8
CASSLPGLSYEQYF TGTGCCAGCAGTTTACCGGGACTTTCCTACGAGCAGTACTTC TRBJ2-7 14 . . TRBV28
CASSSIGGSDQPQHF TGCGCCAGCAGCTCAATCGGGGGGTCGGACCAGCCCCAGCATTTT TRBJ1-5 15 . . TRBV5-1
CASSLFPTGGPLETQYF TGTGCCAGCAGTTTATTCCCAACGGGAGGGCCGTTGGAGACCCAGTACTTC TRBJ2-5 17 TRBD2 once TRBV27
CASSFQRGPSSYEQYF TGTGCCAGCAGTTTTCAGAGGGGACCGTCCTCCTACGAGCAGTACTTC TRBJ2-7 16 . . TRBV28
CASSPLAGAKNIQYF TGTGCCAGCAGCCCGTTAGCGGGAGCCAAAAACATTCAGTACTTC TRBJ2-4 15 TRBD2 . TRBV7-8
CATSRGTRRNQPQHF TGTGCCACCAGCAGAGGAACCAGGAGAAATCAGCCCCAGCATTTT TRBJ1-5 15 . once TRBV15
CASSYSNTHNEQFF TGTGCCAGCAGTTACTCGAACACCCACAATGAGCAGTTCTTC TRBJ2-1 14 . few TRBV6-5
CASSQSRGDRAYNQPQHF TGCGCCAGCAGTCAATCTCGGGGGGACAGGGCTTACAATCAGCCCCAGCATTTT TRBJ1-5 18 TRBD1 . TRBV23-1
CASSYAPNTEAFF TGTGCCAGCAGCTACGCCCCGAACACTGAAGCTTTCTTT TRBJ1-1 13 . . TRBV4-2
CASRPDKGRASGTDTQYF TGTGCCAGTAGGCCGGACAAGGGGCGGGCCTCGGGGACAGATACGCAGTATTTT TRBJ2-3 18 . once TRBV19
CASSLDGTGFGTDTQYF TGTGCCAGCAGCCTCGACGGGACGGGCTTTGGGACAGATACGCAGTATTTT TRBJ2-3 17 . . TRBV7-3
CASSTGQVAGNTIYF TGTGCCAGTAGTACCGGACAGGTTGCTGGAAACACCATATATTTT TRBJ1-3 15 TRBD1 few TRBV19
CASSLLGDGPYEQYF TGTGCCAGCAGCTTATTAGGGGACGGACCCTACGAGCAGTACTTC TRBJ2-7 15 . . TRBV7-8
CASRLNNYGYTF TGTGCCAGCAGATTGAATAACTATGGCTACACCTTC TRBJ1-2 12 . . TRBV6-1
CASSNPGTSHSPLHF TGTGCCAGCAGCAACCCCGGGACCTCCCACTCACCCCTCCACTTT TRBJ1-6 15 . . TRBV7-9
CAWSVSLSGANVLTF TGTGCCTGGAGTGTTTCCCTCTCTGGGGCCAACGTCCTGACTTTC TRBJ2-6 15 . . TRBV30
CSARRTGGYTF TGCAGTGCTAGACGTACCGGAGGCTACACCTTC TRBJ1-2 11 . . TRBV20-1
CATSRVPGGASGYTF TGTGCCACCAGCAGAGTCCCAGGGGGCGCTTCTGGCTACACCTTC TRBJ1-2 15 TRBD1 . TRBV15
CASSGTSFHSGANVLTF TGTGCCAGTAGCGGGACTAGTTTTCACTCTGGGGCCAACGTCCTGACTTTC TRBJ2-6 17 TRBD2 once TRBV19
CASSVAGDRRNYGYTF TGTGCCAGCAGCGTAGCGGGGGACAGGCGCAACTATGGCTACACCTTC TRBJ1-2 16 TRBD1 . TRBV9
CASTEGSEQYF TGTGCCAGTACCGAGGGGAGCGAGCAGTACTTC TRBJ2-7 11 . . TRBV19
CASSSGTGSNYGYTF TGTGCCAGCAGCTCCGGGACAGGATCTAACTATGGCTACACCTTC TRBJ1-2 15 TRBD1 . TRBV7-9
CASSFSLAGAVDEQYF TGTGCCAGCAGCTTCTCCTTAGCGGGAGCAGTGGACGAGCAGTACTTC TRBJ2-7 16 TRBD2 . TRBV5-4
CASSFEGAGIPNEQFF TGTGCCAGCAGCTTCGAGGGAGCGGGAATCCCTAATGAGCAGTTCTTC TRBJ2-1 16 TRBD2 . TRBV7-3
CASGSSPFTSGGEDTGELFF TGTGCTAGTGGTTCCTCGCCTTTCACATCAGGGGGCGAGGACACCGGGGAGCTGTTTTTT TRBJ2-2 20 TRBD1 . TRBV12-5
CASSYGRKNYGYTF TGTGCCAGCAGTTACGGCCGAAAGAATTATGGCTACACCTTC TRBJ1-2 14 . . TRBV6-5